Listed below are T cell receptor beta chains from one sample, sequenced in a study of monozygotic twins with cystic fibrosis. Using immunoSEQ multiplex PCR, the repertoire was profiled, and TCRdb retains in-frame clones only, with some absent. The sample yields 30,000 to 45,000 clones, roughly 84% seen once. Sequenced material: blood. Receptor source: a girl aged 2 to 10 with cystic fibrosis. Each CDR3 is given with its conserved first and last residue. The D gene is left open where the match is weak. A clone size is listed for some rows: how often the clone was seen (once, few, many), or a class if it is expanded.

cdr3_nt cdr3_aa clone_size v_call d_call j_call
TGTGCCAGCAGTCCCGCCGGGGGAGTTAACACAGATACGCAGTATTTT CASSPAGGVNTDTQYF - TRBV2 - TRBJ2-3
TGTGCCAGCAGCCCCTGGAGGGGCATGAACACTGAAGCTTTCTTT CASSPWRGMNTEAFF - TRBV9 - TRBJ1-1
TGCAGCGTGGGAGGAGGGCTAGACTATGGCTACACCTTC CSVGGGLDYGYTF - TRBV29-1 - TRBJ1-2
TGTGCCAGCTCTAGGGCAGGGGGCGACGAGCAGTACTTC CASSRAGGDEQYF - TRBV19 TRBD1 TRBJ2-7
TGTGCCAGCAGTTACTCGACTAGCGGGGGCACAGATACGCAGTATTTT CASSYSTSGGTDTQYF - TRBV6-6 TRBD2 TRBJ2-3
TGTGCCAGCAGCGTAGCTCTACCCGGGGGGCCTTTCGAGCAGTACTTC CASSVALPGGPFEQYF - TRBV9 - TRBJ2-7
TGTGCCAGCGTAGCTTCGGCAGCTTCCTACGAGCAGTACTTC CASVASAASYEQYF - TRBV25-1 - TRBJ2-7
TGCGCCAGCAGCACAGGGGACTACTATGGCTACACCTTC CASSTGDYYGYTF few TRBV5-1 TRBD1 TRBJ1-2
TGTGCCAGCAGCGCCAGTGGCACGGGGAACACTGAAGCTTTCTTT CASSASGTGNTEAFF - TRBV9 - TRBJ1-1
TGTGCCAGCAGCCAGACAGGGAACTATAATTCACCCCTCCACTTT CASSQTGNYNSPLHF - TRBV2 TRBD1 TRBJ1-6
TGTGCCAGTAGTACAGGGGCCGAGCAGTACTTC CASSTGAEQYF - TRBV19 - TRBJ2-7
TGTGCCAGCAGTTACAGGGGGTTCTACGAGCAGTACTTC CASSYRGFYEQYF - TRBV6-5 - TRBJ2-7
TGCAGTGCTAGAGAGGCGCATGGCTACACCTTC CSAREAHGYTF - TRBV20-1 - TRBJ1-2
TGTGCCAGCAGCTTATTCTCCCGGAACGGATATGGCTACACCTTC CASSLFSRNGYGYTF - TRBV7-9 - TRBJ1-2
TGCGCCAGCAGCCTAGGAGGACAGGGCCACAATGAGCAGTTCTTC CASSLGGQGHNEQFF - TRBV4-1 TRBD1 TRBJ2-1
TGTGCCTGGGACCTTGGGGCACCCCTCCACTTT CAWDLGAPLHF few TRBV30 - TRBJ1-6
TGTGCCAGCAAGTGGGCGGGGTCTACAGATACGCAGTATTTT CASKWAGSTDTQYF - TRBV7-9 - TRBJ2-3
TGCGCCAGCAGCCCAGGGACAGGCGGATGGGCTTTCTTT CASSPGTGGWAFF few TRBV5-1 TRBD1 TRBJ1-1
TGTGCCAGCAGCCAAGCAGAAAGAACCGGGGAGCTGTTTTTT CASSQAERTGELFF - TRBV4-2 - TRBJ2-2
TGTGCCAGCTCACTTGGGGAGGACATTCAGTACTTC CASSLGEDIQYF - TRBV18 - TRBJ2-4
TGTGCCAACACCGGGACTAGGCAAGAGACCCAGTACTTC CANTGTRQETQYF - TRBV21-1 - TRBJ2-5
TGCGCCAGCAGCCAAGATTACCTGGCTAGCGGAAGCACAGATACGCAGTATTTT CASSQDYLASGSTDTQYF - TRBV4-1 TRBD2 TRBJ2-3
TGTGCCAGCAGTGGGATCGGGGGCCCTAGCACAGATACGCAGTATTTT CASSGIGGPSTDTQYF - TRBV25-1 - TRBJ2-3
TGTGCCACCAGGCAATCCTACGAGCAGTACTTC CATRQSYEQYF - TRBV27 - TRBJ2-7
TGTGCCAGCAGCTTAGCCGGGGGACTAGCCCCAGAGACCCAGTACTTC CASSLAGGLAPETQYF - TRBV7-9 TRBD2 TRBJ2-5
TGTGCCAGCAGCTGGAGCGTCAACGATGAGCAGTTCTTC CASSWSVNDEQFF few TRBV11-2 - TRBJ2-1
TGTGCCAGCAGCGCGGACAGGGGGCAAGGCTACACCTTC CASSADRGQGYTF - TRBV5-8 TRBD1 TRBJ1-2
TGTGCCTGGAGTGCCGGGACAGGGTACGGCTACACCTTC CAWSAGTGYGYTF - TRBV30 TRBD1 TRBJ1-2
TGTGCCAGCACCGAGTTTGGGGGGAAGAACTATGGCTACACCTTC CASTEFGGKNYGYTF - TRBV13 - TRBJ1-2
TGTGCCAGCAGCTTAGGGGACAGCCGTTTGGGAAAACTGTTTTTT CASSLGDSRLGKLFF few TRBV11-2 TRBD1 TRBJ1-4
TGTGCCAGCAGCTTAGCGGGGGCTGGGGCCAACGTCCTGACTTTC CASSLAGAGANVLTF - TRBV7-8 - TRBJ2-6
TGTGCCAGCAGTTACTCGACAGCATACGAGCAGTACTTC CASSYSTAYEQYF - TRBV6-5 - TRBJ2-7
TGCAGCGTTGTGAGACAGGCCCCTTATGGCTACACCTTC CSVVRQAPYGYTF - TRBV29-1 - TRBJ1-2
TGTGCCAGCAGCCAACCGAGACTAGCGGGGGGGTACGAGCAGTACTTC CASSQPRLAGGYEQYF - TRBV7-3 TRBD2 TRBJ2-7
TGTGCCAGCAGTTACTCGACGGGCGGCCCCACCTACGAGCAGTACTTC CASSYSTGGPTYEQYF - TRBV6-7 - TRBJ2-7
TGTGCCAGCTCACCGGGAGGGGGCGCTTACGAGCAGTACTTC CASSPGGGAYEQYF once TRBV18 - TRBJ2-7
TGTGCCAGCGTCCTCGAGACAGGGGCCGGGGAGCTGTTTTTT CASVLETGAGELFF few TRBV2 TRBD1 TRBJ2-2
TGTGCCAGCAGAGACAGGGGGAAAGAGACCCAGTACTTC CASRDRGKETQYF - TRBV6-5 TRBD1 TRBJ2-5
TGTGCCAGCAGTGAGGGCGGGAGCTCCTACAATGAGCAGTTCTTC CASSEGGSSYNEQFF few TRBV25-1 TRBD2 TRBJ2-1
TGTGCCAGCAGCTTAGATCGGGGCACAGATACGCAGTATTTT CASSLDRGTDTQYF - TRBV7-8 - TRBJ2-3
TGTGCCAGCAGTGGGGTACCGGGTATGAATGGCTACACCTTC CASSGVPGMNGYTF - TRBV6-1 - TRBJ1-2
TGTGCCAGCAGCTTCCGGGACAGGGGGCCCAAGAACACCGGGGAGCTGTTTTTT CASSFRDRGPKNTGELFF - TRBV14 TRBD1 TRBJ2-2
TGTGCCAGCAGCCCCCGGTCGGGCACGGGAACTGAAGCTTTCTTT CASSPRSGTGTEAFF - TRBV6-5 - TRBJ1-1
TGTGCCAGCAGTTTATTGGGTAACACTGAAGCTTTCTTT CASSLLGNTEAFF - TRBV27 - TRBJ1-1